This is a list of T cell receptor beta chains from one sample in a study of blood T cell repertoires in COVID-19. Sequencing used immunoSEQ multiplex PCR; TCRdb keeps in-frame clones, though not all of them. This sample yields tens of thousands of clones, of which nearly 80% are seen a single time; around 25% belongs to the top ten. Sequencing used peripheral blood. These receptors all stem from a human donor in a cohort sampled during active COVID-19. The CDR3 runs from the conserved cysteine through the conserved F or W. Fields, in order: V gene, J gene, D gene, clone size, CDR3 DNA, CDR3 protein. A D gene is named only where the DNA matches it firmly. Clone sizes are given selectively: once, few, many, or a class where the clone is expanded.

V gene: TRBV4-1
J gene: TRBJ2-1
D gene: TRBD2
clone size: NA
CDR3 DNA: TGCGCCAGCAGCCAAGACGGCGGGAGGACCCTCTCCAATGAGCAGTTCTTC
CDR3 protein: CASSQDGGRTLSNEQFF

V gene: TRBV4-1
J gene: TRBJ1-6
D gene: NA
clone size: NA
CDR3 DNA: TGCGCCAGCAGCCAATTTGACTTGGGCGGGAATTCACCCCTCCACTTT
CDR3 protein: CASSQFDLGGNSPLHF

V gene: TRBV4-1
J gene: TRBJ2-5
D gene: NA
clone size: NA
CDR3 DNA: TGCGCCAGCAGCCAAGAAGGCCGTTCAGAGGGAGAGACCCAGTACTTC
CDR3 protein: CASSQEGRSEGETQYF

V gene: TRBV2
J gene: TRBJ1-2
D gene: NA
clone size: NA
CDR3 DNA: TGTGCCAGCAGAACAACCCGGGTTATTGGGGGCTACACCTTC
CDR3 protein: CASRTTRVIGGYTF

V gene: TRBV19
J gene: TRBJ2-5
D gene: NA
clone size: NA
CDR3 DNA: TGTGCCAGTAGTATTACAGGGATCCAAGAGACCCAGTACTTC
CDR3 protein: CASSITGIQETQYF

V gene: TRBV5-4
J gene: TRBJ1-5
D gene: TRBD1
clone size: NA
CDR3 DNA: TGTGCCAGCAGCTTGGGGGACAGACCGAATCAGCCCCAGCATTTT
CDR3 protein: CASSLGDRPNQPQHF

V gene: TRBV4-1
J gene: TRBJ2-1
D gene: TRBD2
clone size: NA
CDR3 DNA: TGCGCCAGCAGCCAAGGAGGGGCTAGCGGGTACAATGAGCAGTTCTTC
CDR3 protein: CASSQGGASGYNEQFF

V gene: TRBV6-5
J gene: TRBJ1-1
D gene: NA
clone size: NA
CDR3 DNA: TGTGCCAGCAGTAACTACAGGAACACTGAAGCTTTCTTT
CDR3 protein: CASSNYRNTEAFF

V gene: TRBV5-1
J gene: TRBJ2-5
D gene: NA
clone size: NA
CDR3 DNA: TGCGCCAGCAGCTTGAATAGCGGCGAAGAGACCCAGTACTTC
CDR3 protein: CASSLNSGEETQYF

V gene: TRBV11-2
J gene: TRBJ2-1
D gene: TRBD2
clone size: NA
CDR3 DNA: TGTGCCAGCAGCACTAGGACTAGCGGATTCTACAATGAGCAGTTCTTC
CDR3 protein: CASSTRTSGFYNEQFF

V gene: TRBV15
J gene: TRBJ1-2
D gene: TRBD1
clone size: once
CDR3 DNA: TGTGCCACCAGCAGAGATGGGATGGGACAGCTAAACTATGGCTACACCTTC
CDR3 protein: CATSRDGMGQLNYGYTF

V gene: TRBV18
J gene: TRBJ1-2
D gene: NA
clone size: NA
CDR3 DNA: TGTGCCAGCTCACCCTCCGGGGGGACCAACTATGGCTACACCTTC
CDR3 protein: CASSPSGGTNYGYTF

V gene: TRBV11-2
J gene: TRBJ2-5
D gene: TRBD1
clone size: many
CDR3 DNA: TGTGCCAGCAGGGTTTCACGGGACAGGGGGCTCCAAGAGACCCAGTACTTC
CDR3 protein: CASRVSRDRGLQETQYF

V gene: TRBV27
J gene: TRBJ1-5
D gene: NA
clone size: NA
CDR3 DNA: TGTGCCAGCGGGGGCGTTGAGCGTAGCAATCAGCCCCAGCATTTT
CDR3 protein: CASGGVERSNQPQHF

V gene: TRBV5-6
J gene: TRBJ2-3
D gene: NA
clone size: NA
CDR3 DNA: TGTGCCAGCAGCCCGAGGACAGTCCCTGATACGCAGTATTTT
CDR3 protein: CASSPRTVPDTQYF

V gene: TRBV7-2
J gene: TRBJ2-3
D gene: TRBD2
clone size: few
CDR3 DNA: TGTGCCAGCAGCGCTAGCGGGAGGGCCATCGGGGCAGATACGCAGTATTTT
CDR3 protein: CASSASGRAIGADTQYF

V gene: TRBV5-6
J gene: TRBJ1-2
D gene: TRBD1
clone size: NA
CDR3 DNA: TGTGCCAGCAGCTCGGGGACAGCCTTCTATGGCTACACCTTC
CDR3 protein: CASSSGTAFYGYTF

V gene: TRBV7-2
J gene: TRBJ2-7
D gene: NA
clone size: NA
CDR3 DNA: TGTGCCAGCAGCCGGGGGACCTCGGGCGACTACGAGCAGTACTTC
CDR3 protein: CASSRGTSGDYEQYF

V gene: TRBV18
J gene: TRBJ1-2
D gene: TRBD1
clone size: NA
CDR3 DNA: TGTGCCAGCTCATCCGGGACAGGGGGTGGAAATGGCTACACCTTC
CDR3 protein: CASSSGTGGGNGYTF

V gene: TRBV15
J gene: TRBJ1-5
D gene: TRBD1
clone size: few
CDR3 DNA: TGTGCCACCACCGGGACAGGGGGGATACAGCCCCAGCATTTT
CDR3 protein: CATTGTGGIQPQHF

V gene: TRBV5-5
J gene: TRBJ2-2
D gene: NA
clone size: NA
CDR3 DNA: TGTGCCAGCAGCGTAAGACTAGAAACCGGGGAGCTGTTTTTT
CDR3 protein: CASSVRLETGELFF

V gene: TRBV12-3/TRBV12-4
J gene: TRBJ2-7
D gene: NA
clone size: NA
CDR3 DNA: TGTGCCAGCAGTCCCAGTGTCGACTACGAGCAGTACTTC
CDR3 protein: CASSPSVDYEQYF

V gene: TRBV5-1
J gene: TRBJ1-2
D gene: NA
clone size: NA
CDR3 DNA: TGCGCCAGCAGCCCTGAGGGACTGCCCGTTTATGGCTACACCTTC
CDR3 protein: CASSPEGLPVYGYTF

V gene: TRBV4-1
J gene: TRBJ1-4
D gene: NA
clone size: NA
CDR3 DNA: TGCGCCAGCAGCCAAGTGGGGCCTGTTGAAAAACTGTTTTTT
CDR3 protein: CASSQVGPVEKLFF

V gene: TRBV28
J gene: TRBJ1-1
D gene: NA
clone size: NA
CDR3 DNA: TGTGCCACCTCGGGACACTTGAACACTGAAGCTTTCTTT
CDR3 protein: CATSGHLNTEAFF

V gene: TRBV9
J gene: TRBJ1-1
D gene: NA
clone size: medium-sized
CDR3 DNA: TGTGCCAGCAGCGTAGAGGGAGGCCGCTCTGAAGCTTTCTTT
CDR3 protein: CASSVEGGRSEAFF

V gene: TRBV7-9
J gene: TRBJ2-7
D gene: NA
clone size: NA
CDR3 DNA: TGTGCCAGCAGCTTAGCCGGCGGGGGCCCCACCTACGAGCAGTACTTC
CDR3 protein: CASSLAGGGPTYEQYF

V gene: TRBV5-4
J gene: TRBJ1-3
D gene: TRBD1
clone size: NA
CDR3 DNA: TGTGCCAGCAGCTCAGGGGGACGGACTGGTGGAAACACCATATATTTT
CDR3 protein: CASSSGGRTGGNTIYF

V gene: TRBV28
J gene: TRBJ1-5
D gene: NA
clone size: NA
CDR3 DNA: TGTGCCACCTACACCGACTATAGCAATCAGCCCCAGCATTTT
CDR3 protein: CATYTDYSNQPQHF

V gene: TRBV2
J gene: TRBJ2-7
D gene: NA
clone size: NA
CDR3 DNA: TGTGCCAGCAGTTTAGCGAGCGAGCAGTACTTC
CDR3 protein: CASSLASEQYF

V gene: TRBV6-5
J gene: TRBJ1-3
D gene: TRBD1
clone size: NA
CDR3 DNA: TGTGCCAGCAGACCGGGACAGGGCTCTGGAAACACCATATATTTT
CDR3 protein: CASRPGQGSGNTIYF